This T cell receptor (beta chain) was profiled in a study of early T cells in non-severe SARS-CoV-2 infection (dated by TCRdb to the early 2020s). About the full investigation: TCR sequencing used bulk RNA from unsorted whole blood, so alpha and beta chains could not be paired. What the research found in general, with its limitations: Matching against VDJdb was skewed toward anti-spike CD8 responses, likely underestimated virus-specific expansions, and missed private and CD4 specificities.

This was a case-control study nested in a cohort of healthcare workers in London, UK, who had nasopharyngeal swab PCR tests and blood samples taken every week. Healthcare workers were recruited during the week of the UK lockdown, between 23 and 31 March 2020, and followed weekly for up to roughly 15 weeks. CDR3 length: 15 amino acids, cysteine to phenylalanine. The retained sequence is limited to the CDR3, 45 bases, with the frame set at the first base. A distance of 13 bases separates the germline ends of V and J, which lose 3 bases and 3 bases respectively. Notes on this clonotype: The clone's antigen remains unknown. No base quality values were provided; no much bigger clone lies one nucleotide off.

The library relied on 5' RACE. This sample was sequenced with a NextSeq 500. In the TCR library protocol, unique molecular identifiers were attached to individual cDNA molecules to correct for PCR bias and sequencing error. Sequencing covered both TCR alpha and beta chains, and within each sample the abundances of alpha and beta sequences were tightly co-correlated. Per the source publication's procedure: V gene, J gene and CDR3 annotation of TCR sequences was performed with Decombinator V4. Expanded TCRs were defined as changing significantly between any two time points under a Poisson model with p below 0.0001. TCR abundances were normalised to the total number of TCRs sequenced per sample and were expressed as counts per million. MAIT TCRs were defined by TRAV1-2 paired with TRAJ12, TRAJ20 or TRAJ33, and iNKT TCRs by TRAV10 paired with TRAJ18. VDJdb, accessed on 1 November 2021, was searched for TCRs annotated for CMV, EBV and SARS-CoV-2, and TCRs annotated for more than one antigen were excluded. In TCRdb, the public reads were trimmed at Q25 with fastp and aligned with MiXCR, with productive beta chains retained. Here each entry gathers all rows of one CDR3 protein and keeps the most common genes and DNA. TCRdb's processing, not the authors' own work, is the source of the V and J calls. The sample table shows tens of thousands of distinct CDR3 sequences, and around 12% are seen once. The ten biggest clones cover around 2.9% of the sample.

The sequence came from an adult who was a healthcare worker with PCR-confirmed SARS-CoV-2 infection or an uninfected control (not recorded which). The sample here was whole blood, taken at baseline. The chain is made from TRBV12-3 or TRBV12-4 and TRBJ2-3, with TRBD2 perhaps the D gene, on 6 matching bases. The sequence in DNA is TGTGCCAGCAGTTTTTGGGCTAGCGTGACAGATACGCAGTATTTT. Its protein product is CASSFWASVTDTQYF.